Ten or more counts support the clone carrying this T cell receptor (beta chain). These data belong to a study of T cells in Graves' hyperthyroidism and ophthalmopathy. Looking at the study overall: Peripheral blood was drawn at first diagnosis, prior to all treatment.

TCR beta CDR3 sequences were amplified from RNA transcripts. TCR CDR3 regions were first amplified by RT-PCR with HTBI primers. TCRdb used MiXCR to reprocess the multiplex PCR reads, holding one entry per CDR3 protein. The profile shows 250,000 to 350,000 distinct CDR3 sequences, approximately 15% of them singletons. The CDR3 totals 16 residues. Trimming pared 7 bases from V and 3 bases from J, leaving 21 bases between. The sample consisted of blood. This TCR derives from a man aged 25 to 45 with Graves' hyperthyroidism. V usage is TRBV12-3 or TRBV12-4 and J usage is TRBJ2-5; tentatively, D is TRBD2 (5 bases). In DNA, the CDR3 is TGTGCCAGCACCCTTGGCCGGGGAGTTCCCGAAGAGACCCAGTACTTC. Translation: CASTLGRGVPEETQYF.